The 16 T cell receptor beta chains in this list originate from one sample, sequenced in a study of blood T cell repertoires in COVID-19. Produced via immunoSEQ multiplex PCR; TCRdb's table is partial and in-frame only. The sample consists of roughly 110,000 clones, roughly 79% of them appearing once. The sequenced material came from peripheral blood. Every receptor here comes from a human donor in a cohort sampled during active COVID-19.

The V and J genes are TRBV2 and TRBJ2-4, with 7 nucleotides matching TRBD1. Germline CDR1 is SNHLY and CDR2 is FYNNEI. This CDR3 spans 14 amino acids. V dropped 5 bases and J dropped 3; count of bases not matched to a gene: 4. The CDR3 DNA follows: TGTGCCAGCAGTTCCCGGGACAGCAAAAACATTCAGTACTTC. The encoded protein is CASSSRDSKNIQYF.

The chain combines TRBV7-6 with TRBJ1-3; possible D gene TRBD1, 6 bases. From germline, CDR1 is SGHVS and CDR2 FNYEAQ. The CDR3 is 16 amino acids. The ends were cut back, 5 bases at V and 3 bases at J, with 17 bases in the middle. In DNA, the CDR3 is TGTGCCAGCAGCCCGGAGGGGGGGGCCGTTGGAAACACCATATATTTT. It yields the protein CASSPEGGAVGNTIYF. Together with reference TRBV7-6 and TRBJ1-3, the CDR3 gives the full variable domain: GAGVSQSPRYKVTKRGQDVALRCDPISGHVSLYWYRQALGQGPEFLTYFNYEAQQDKSGLPNDRFSAERPEGSISTLTIQRTEQRDSAMYRCASSPEGGAVGNTIYFGEGSWLTVV.

J is TRBJ2-7 and V is TRBV7-2, with TRBD2 identical over 12 bases. J gave up 4 bases and V 4 bases, and 5 bases lay outside the gene matches. CDR1 SGHTA and CDR2 FQGNSA come from the germline V gene. The length of the CDR3 is 15 residues. The CDR3 spells CASSSSSGGAYEQYF. In DNA, the CDR3 is TGTGCCAGCAGCTCGTCTAGCGGGGGGGCTTACGAGCAGTACTTC.

The rearrangement uses TRBV5-8 and TRBJ2-6, with D unclear. Trimming removed 2 bases at V and 4 bases at J, with 16 bases between. Germline CDR1 and CDR2: SGHTS and YDEGEE. CDR3 size: 17 residues. The CDR3 DNA sequence: TGTGCCAGCAGCTTCAGGCCTGCCTACGGAGGGGCCAACGTCCTGACTTTC. It encodes CASSFRPAYGGANVLTF.

This chain links TRBV10-2 with TRBJ2-5; D is uncertain. The CDR3 is 14 residues long. Between the trimmed V and J ends, which lost 0 bases and 1 base, there was a span of 6 bases. Per germline, CDR1 WSHSY and CDR2 SAAADI. Here the CDR3 DNA reads TGCGCCAGCAGTGAGTCGGGCCCCCAAGAGACCCAGTACTTC. It specifies CASSESGPQETQYF.

The chain employs TRBV5-8 and TRBJ1-6, with TRBD1 as a possible D gene (6 bases). The CDR3 is 14 residues long. Germline V gives CDR1 SGHTS, CDR2 YDEGEE. Trimming shortened V by 7 bases and J by 10 bases, and 18 bases separated the two germline ends. CDR3 nucleotide sequence: TGTGCCAGCGGTCCGGGGGGCTCGGGGTCACCCCTCCACTTT. It translates to CASGPGGSGSPLHF.

The chain links TRBV6-2 or TRBV6-3 to TRBJ1-4; D remains ambiguous. V lost 5 bases and J lost 7, with 14 bases in between. The CDR3 is 14 amino acids. Germline V gene sequence: CDR1 MNHEY, CDR2 SVGEGT. CDR3: CASSQDQRGEKLFF. The DNA of the CDR3 is TGTGCCAGCAGTCAGGACCAGCGGGGTGAAAAACTGTTTTTT.

J is TRBJ2-3 and V is TRBV7-9; 7 positions agree with TRBD1. Germline CDR1 and CDR2: SEHNR and FQNEAQ (reference sequence). The junction had 5 bases not matched to a gene; V was cut back by 2 bases and J by 6 bases. The CDR3 is 14 residues long. CDR3 amino acids: CASSLWTGQDTQYF. DNA of the CDR3: TGTGCCAGCAGCTTATGGACAGGACAGGATACGCAGTATTTT.

The chain is built from TRBV7-9 and TRBJ1-6; 9 bases are shared with TRBD1. The CDR3 runs to 17 residues. The germline gives CDR1 SEHNR, CDR2 FQNEAQ (reference sequence). V lost 3 bases to trimming and J lost 10 bases; unmatched junction nucleotides: 13. The CDR3 loop reads CASSLRTGEELGSPLHF. CDR3 sequence (DNA): TGTGCCAGCAGCTTGCGGACAGGGGAGGAATTGGGATCACCCCTCCACTTT.

J is TRBJ2-1 and V is TRBV18; 10 nucleotides agree with TRBD2. CDR3 size: 16 residues. Losses at the gene ends were 0 bases for V and 9 bases for J; bases not matched to a gene: 8. Germline lookup yields CDR1 KGHSH and CDR2 LQKENI. In nucleotides, the CDR3 is TGTGCCAGCTCACCACCGGGCGTAGCGGGGGGAGGTGAGCAGTTCTTC. This codes for CASSPPGVAGGGEQFF.

V gene TRBV11-2 combines with J gene TRBJ1-4; D remains ambiguous. The V gene lost 6 bases and the J gene lost 5 bases, with 10 bases spanning the gap. This CDR3 has 13 residues. CDR1 is SGHAT and CDR2 is FQNNGV in the germline V gene. The CDR3 loop reads CASRNGENEKLFF. The CDR3 nucleotides read TGTGCCAGCAGGAATGGGGAGAATGAAAAACTGTTTTTT. The full variable domain, with the rest looked up from reference TRBV11-2 and TRBJ1-4, is EAGVAQSPRYKIIEKRQSVAFWCNPISGHATLYWYQQILGQGPKLLIQFQNNGVVDDSQLPKDRFSAERLKGVDSTLKIQPAKLEDSAVYLCASRNGENEKLFFGSGTQLSVL.

The chain couples TRBV29-1 to TRBJ2-5; 7 bases align to TRBD2. Germline V CDR1 and CDR2: SQVTM, ANQGSEA. CDR3 size: 11 residues. The trim removed 5 bases at V and 6 bases at J, leaving 3 bases unmatched. The CDR3 is CSVKLAQTQYF. The DNA for the CDR3 is TGCAGCGTTAAACTAGCGCAGACCCAGTACTTC.

The chain is built from TRBV5-6 and TRBJ2-2; D unresolved. Trimming took off 1 base at V and 1 base at J, with 5 bases between the two ends. Germline V lookup: CDR1 SGHDT, CDR2 YYEEEE. There are 14 residues in the CDR3. CDR3 residues: CASSLPQNTGELFF. The CDR3 DNA reads TGTGCCAGCAGCTTGCCCCAGAACACCGGGGAGCTGTTTTTT. Full variable domain (outside the CDR3, taken from reference TRBV5-6 and TRBJ2-2): DAGVTQSPTHLIKTRGQQVTLRCSPKSGHDTVSWYQQALGQGPQFIFQYYEEEERQRGNFPDRFSGHQFPNYSSELNVNALLLGDSALYLCASSLPQNTGELFFGEGSRLTVL.

This clone appeared a single time. The chain couples TRBV12-3 or TRBV12-4 to TRBJ1-5; unclear D gene. The V end was cut by 1 base, the J end by 6 bases, with 4 bases between. The CDR3 is 12 amino acids. The CDR3 region has the DNA TGTGCCAGCAGTTTAGGTCTTCAGCCCCAGCATTTT. Its translation is CASSLGLQPQHF.

The chain carries TRBV2 and TRBJ1-2; TRBD1 aligns across 7 bases. The CDR3 totals 14 residues. Germline CDR1 is SNHLY and CDR2 is FYNNEI. Losses at the gene ends were 7 bases for V and 10 bases for J; bases not matched to a gene: 15. CDR3: CASKAFEQGKDYTF. The DNA of the CDR3 is TGTGCCAGCAAGGCGTTTGAACAGGGGAAGGACTACACCTTC.

The V call is TRBV2, the J call TRBJ1-6; no definite D call. Germline CDR1 and CDR2: SNHLY and FYNNEI. V was clipped by 6 bases and J by 0 bases, with 15 bases between them. CDR3 size: 17 residues. DNA of the CDR3: TGTGCCAGCAGGGGCGACATCCTGAGCTCCTATAATTCACCCCTCCACTTT. It yields the protein CASRGDILSSYNSPLHF.